This T cell receptor beta chain is drawn from a study of shared clonotypes between healthy human individuals. Study-wide results and caveats: Naive CD4 clonotype sharing across several donors was about 5.3%.

TCRdb's table, derived via immunoSEQ multiplex PCR, lists solely in-frame clones and lacks some. The sample contains about 1 million clones, about three quarters of which appear only once. Concerning this clone: Its antigen is not identified.

The sample taken for sequencing was memory CD4+ T cells sorted from blood. As to subset: CD45RA-negative fraction. The TCR was taken from a man between 18 and 29 years old in good health.

The CDR3 loop is CASSGWGHGQGGSPLHF. The CDR3 DNA reads TGTGCCAGCAGTGGCTGGGGGCATGGGCAAGGGGGTTCACCCCTCCACTTT. This sequence joins TRBV6-1 and TRBJ1-6; D is possibly TRBD1 (6 bases). The CDR3 runs 17 residues. The germline CDR1 and CDR2 sequences are MNHNS and SASEGT. V was shortened by 4 bases and J by 9 bases, with 22 bases between the two germline ends.